What follows describes a single T cell receptor (beta chain). Its antigen is currently not known. Base qualities are not provided; no much larger clone lies one nucleotide away. This specimen comes from a study of Graves' ophthalmopathy and Graves' hyperthyroidism (dated by TCRdb to the late 2010s). Notes on the research overall: A patient counted as having stable hyperthyroidism if there was no progression to ophthalmopathy within 18 months of follow-up. TCR beta repertoire signatures were used to distinguish Graves' ophthalmopathy from Graves' hyperthyroidism and to predict progression to ophthalmopathy. In total, some 140 blood samples were TCR-sequenced: 40 to 45 ophthalmopathy, some 80 hyperthyroidism and about 17 hyperthyroidism-to-ophthalmopathy patients. To explore V-J signatures that separate ophthalmopathy from hyperthyroidism, a discovery set of around 97 patients was enrolled, consisting of 43 with ophthalmopathy and about 60 with stable hyperthyroidism. An independent validation cohort comprised roughly 20 hyperthyroidism patients and around 16 patients who later progressed from hyperthyroidism to ophthalmopathy. T-cell repertoires of thyroid tissue and blood were compared in 5 or 6 hyperthyroidism patients. Following sample collection, hyperthyroidism patients were given methimazole at a starting dose of 30 mg daily, and ophthalmopathy patients were given high-dose intravenous methylprednisolone.

What the authors observed across the whole study: Most expanded thyroid clonotypes with frequency above 0.001 were also detected in blood, suggesting blood repertoires may reflect the thyroid immune response. In cross-validation, the 13-signature model distinguished ophthalmopathy from stable hyperthyroidism with approximately 90% sensitivity and 81% to 83% specificity, and in the test set the corresponding values were approximately 80% and 75%. No statistical method was used to set the sample size in advance, and the investigators knew which group each participant was assigned to. In validation, the model predicted ophthalmopathy progression with about 71% sensitivity and approximately 78% specificity; fewer than 15 predicted patients were CT-confirmed with GO in a median of about 7.1 months.

For repertoire sequencing, the TCR beta CDR3 regions were amplified from RNA transcripts. A first-round RT-PCR used HTBI primers with the Qiagen OneStep RT-PCR kit, followed by a second-round multiplex PCR, size selection and purification. Libraries were sequenced on an Illumina HiSeq2000 using paired-end 100 bp reads. In the authors' own workflow: Reads were processed with SOAPnuke, discarding reads with adapters, uncalled bases, mean Phred below 15, or no exact constant-primer or identifier match. High-quality paired reads were merged with COPE v1.2.5. Each unique nucleotide sequence was treated as a clonotype, and MiTCR v1.1 was used to align the clonotypes to the IMGT TRB V, D and J references. Only V-J combinations with frequency above 0.0001 were analysed, covering around 99% of repertoires. A TCR clonal expansion and chaos score per V-J combination was defined as the ratio of F50 clonal expansion to chaos observed in the TCRdist matrix. Welch's t-statistics and random forest were used to reduce the features to some 13 V-J combinations, which were then used as input to a naive Bayes classifier. Thyroid-blood repertoire similarity was quantified with the Morisita-Horn index. In TCRdb, the public reads were trimmed at Q25 with fastp and aligned with MiXCR, with productive beta chains retained. CDR3 protein sequences are deduplicated, and each keeps its most common genes and DNA. The V and J calls and clone size are TCRdb's, not the authors'. For this sample the table gives 1 million to 1.3 million distinct CDR3 sequences, of which about two fifths were detected only once. The ten biggest clones cover around 10% of the sample.

Patients with hyperthyroidism were aged 18 to 65 years, had been newly diagnosed, and had a disease duration of less than 2 months. Anyone with other autoimmune diseases, uncontrolled infections, pregnancy or lactation was excluded from the study. Clinical symptoms, serum thyroxine, TRAb, thyroid ultrasound and orbital computed tomography were used for diagnosis. Trizol reagent was used to extract the total RNA, and its quality was then checked on an Agilent 2100 Bioanalyzer. From a lookup of the germline V gene (reference sequence), CDR1 and CDR2 are MNHEY and SMNVEV. The trim is 8 bases for V and 3 bases for J, with a gap of 13 bases between the germline ends. The CDR3 contains 13 residues, cysteine and phenylalanine counted. Kept here is only the CDR3 DNA, which spans 39 bases and is read in frame from base 1.

The sequencing sample was made of peripheral blood or thyroid tissue (not recorded which). The rearrangement joined TRBV27 to TRBJ2-5; the D gene is perhaps TRBD1, from 6 matching bases. The sequence was collected from an adult man with Graves' hyperthyroidism. CDR3 reads: CASQEPGEETQYF. The bases read TGTGCCAGCCAAGAACCAGGGGAAGAGACCCAGTACTTC.